This TCR beta chain was found in a study of cytomegalovirus exposure and HLA in healthy donors. Study-wide points: Most TCR sequences proved rare, with some public TCRs found in many donors. A prior analysis recorded that most TCR beta V segments were productive about 90% or about 30% of the time.

Remarks on this clone: What it recognizes is unknown.

CDR1 is SNHLY, CDR2 FYNNEI, per germline. The ends were cut back, 1 base at V and 3 bases at J, with 7 bases in the middle. The length of the CDR3 is 13 residues. PCR involved 60 Vbeta and 13 Jbeta primers. Assay used: immunoSEQ multiplex PCR; TCRdb lists only in-frame clones, some missing. Reported are roughly 60,000 clones; the ten largest clones contain less than 4%. The receptor was derived from a woman between 18 and 29 years old in good health and CMV-seronegative. The chain links TRBV2 to TRBJ2-7; TRBD2 is a possible D gene (5 bases). Sequencing used PBMCs. The CDR3 DNA reads TGTGCCAGCAGTGAAGTGAGCGGCTACGAGCAGTACTTC. Translation gives CASSEVSGYEQYF.